Following are 7 T cell receptor beta chains from one sample sequenced in a study of blood T cells in healthy people across ages (dated by TCRdb to about 2015). Library creation used 5' RACE. TCRdb lists the instrument as Illumina HiSeq 2500. A second PCR of 7 to 11 cycles was run with a J-beta primer mix and a sample-barcoded 5' primer. Using fastp at Q25 and MiXCR, TCRdb reprocessed the public reads and kept productive beta chains. CDR3 protein sequences are deduplicated, and each keeps its most common genes and DNA. The sample data list 850,000 to 1,000,000 distinct CDR3 sequences, and about 53% of these were observed just once. About a fifth of the sample goes to the ten largest clones. Sequencing input: blood. All receptors derive from a woman aged 55-69 years in good health.

This clonotype showed up just a few times. V usage is TRBV29-1 and J usage is TRBJ2-5; 7 bases map to TRBD1. Germline-derived CDR1 and CDR2 are SQVTM and ANQGSEA. CDR3 length: 10 residues. V gave up 7 bases and J gave up 7 bases; unmatched junction bases: 3. CDR3 in amino acids: CSAGTATQYF. The CDR3 DNA reads TGCAGCGCCGGGACAGCGACCCAGTACTTC.

This clonotype was detected a few times. The DNA of the CDR3 is TGCGCCAGCAAAGGCCACACTAAGCGACACGTGGCAGATACGCAGTATTTT. Translated, it gives CASKGHTKRHVADTQYF. This sequence joins TRBV4-1 and TRBJ2-3; D uncertain. Trimming removed 7 bases from V and 4 bases from J, with 24 bases in between. The CDR3 is 17 residues long. Germline CDR1 reads MGHRA; CDR2 reads YSYEKL.

The chain uses TRBV6-2 or TRBV6-3 and TRBJ1-2; D may be TRBD1 (6 bases). V lost 10 bases and J lost 2, with 14 bases in between. The CDR3 length is 13 residues. CDR1 and CDR2 (germline): MNHEY, SVGEGT. CDR3 in DNA: TGTGCCATCCAACCGGGACACAACTATGGCTACACCTTC. Protein: CAIQPGHNYGYTF.

This clonotype has ten or more counts. The gene calls are TRBV6-6 and TRBJ2-5; TRBD2 might be the D (5 bases). Trimming pared 5 bases from V and 5 bases from J, leaving 9 bases between. There are 12 residues in the CDR3. From germline, CDR1 is MNHNY and CDR2 SVGAGI (reference sequence). The CDR3 loop is CASSTGGETQYF. The CDR3 DNA reads TGTGCCAGCAGTACCGGCGGGGAGACCCAGTACTTC.

The genes are TRBV7-9 and TRBJ2-7; tentative D call: TRBD2 (6 bases). This CDR3 contains 13 residues. Germline V lookup: CDR1 SEHNR, CDR2 FQNEAQ (reference sequence). Trimming stripped 11 bases from V and 6 bases from J, with 20 bases between. CDR3 in DNA: TGTGCCGGGGGGACCCCCACTGAGGGCGAGCAGTACTTC. Translated: CAGGTPTEGEQYF. The whole variable domain, filled in from reference TRBV7-9 and TRBJ2-7, reads DTGVSQNPRHKITKRGQNVTFRCDPISEHNRLYWYRQTLGQGPEFLTYFQNEAQLEKSRLLSDRFSAERPKGSFSTLEIQRTEQGDSAMYLCAGGTPTEGEQYFGPGTRLTVT.

Remarks on this clonotype: A single base separates this from a much larger clone, so it may be a read error. The rearrangement uses TRBV7-6 and TRBJ2-5; 7 bases agree with TRBD2. Matching the DNA end better, TRBJ2-7 makes the J call doubtful. The CDR3 is 17 amino acids. Looked up from germline, CDR1 is SGHVS and CDR2 is FNYEAQ. CDR3 region: CASSPERGGGLPNEQYF. The CDR3 DNA sequence: TGTGCCAGCAGCCCAGAACGGGGCGGGGGTCTCCCCAACGAGCAGTACTTC.

The CDR3 sequence is CASSLGSGFGHHEQYF. The CDR3 DNA follows: TGTGCCAGCAGCTTAGGGTCGGGATTCGGTCACCACGAGCAGTACTTC. This chain connects TRBV7-9 to TRBJ2-7, with D tentatively TRBD2 (5 bases). This CDR3 has 16 amino acids. V lost 1 base, J lost 5 bases, and 18 bases lay in between. Germline CDR1 SEHNR, CDR2 FQNEAQ (reference sequence).